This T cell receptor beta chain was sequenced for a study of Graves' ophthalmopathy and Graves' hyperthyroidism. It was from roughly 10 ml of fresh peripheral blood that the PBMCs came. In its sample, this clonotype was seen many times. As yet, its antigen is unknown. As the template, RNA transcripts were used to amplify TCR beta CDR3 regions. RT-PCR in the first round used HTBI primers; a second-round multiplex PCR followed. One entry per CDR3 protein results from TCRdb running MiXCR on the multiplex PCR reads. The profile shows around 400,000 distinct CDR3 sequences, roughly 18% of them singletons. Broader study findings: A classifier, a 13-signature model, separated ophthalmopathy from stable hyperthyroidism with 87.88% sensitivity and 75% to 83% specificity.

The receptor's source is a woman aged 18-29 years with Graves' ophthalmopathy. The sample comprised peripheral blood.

This chain's CDR3 is CASVGPRGMTYEQYF. The CDR3 DNA reads as TGTGCCAGCGTAGGTCCGCGGGGGATGACCTACGAGCAGTACTTC. This chain links TRBV27 with TRBJ2-7, with 7 bases identical to TRBD2. With V trimmed by 8 bases and J by 2 bases, 12 bases remained unmatched. The CDR3 extends over 15 amino acids. Germline V gene lookup returns CDR1 MNHEY and CDR2 SMNVEV (reference sequence).